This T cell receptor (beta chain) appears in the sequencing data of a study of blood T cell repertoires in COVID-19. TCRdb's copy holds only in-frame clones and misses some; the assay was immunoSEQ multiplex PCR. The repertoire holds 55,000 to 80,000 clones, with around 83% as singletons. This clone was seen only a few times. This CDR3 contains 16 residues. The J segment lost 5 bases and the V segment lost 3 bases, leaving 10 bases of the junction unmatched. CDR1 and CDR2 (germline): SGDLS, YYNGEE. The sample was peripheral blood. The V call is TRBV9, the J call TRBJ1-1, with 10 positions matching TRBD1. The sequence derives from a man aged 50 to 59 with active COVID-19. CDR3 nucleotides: TGTGCCAGCAGCGCCGTATCCCGGACAGGGGGAACTGAAGCTTTCTTT. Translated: CASSAVSRTGGTEAFF. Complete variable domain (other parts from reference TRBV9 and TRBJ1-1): DSGVTQTPKHLITATGQRVTLRCSPRSGDLSVYWYQQSLDQGLQFLIQYYNGEERAKGNILERFSAQQFPDLHSELNLSSLELGDSALYFCASSAVSRTGGTEAFFGQGTRLTVV.